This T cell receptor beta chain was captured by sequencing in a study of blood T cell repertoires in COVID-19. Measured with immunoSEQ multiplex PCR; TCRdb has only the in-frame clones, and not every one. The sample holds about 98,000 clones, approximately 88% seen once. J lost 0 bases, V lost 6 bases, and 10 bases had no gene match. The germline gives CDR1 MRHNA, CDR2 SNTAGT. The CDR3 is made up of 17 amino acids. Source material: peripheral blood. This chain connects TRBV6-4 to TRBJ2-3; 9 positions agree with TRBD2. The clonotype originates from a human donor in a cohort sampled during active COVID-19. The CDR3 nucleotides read TGTGCCAGCAGGACTAGCGGTCCTTTAACTAGCACAGATACGCAGTATTTT. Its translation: CASRTSGPLTSTDTQYF.